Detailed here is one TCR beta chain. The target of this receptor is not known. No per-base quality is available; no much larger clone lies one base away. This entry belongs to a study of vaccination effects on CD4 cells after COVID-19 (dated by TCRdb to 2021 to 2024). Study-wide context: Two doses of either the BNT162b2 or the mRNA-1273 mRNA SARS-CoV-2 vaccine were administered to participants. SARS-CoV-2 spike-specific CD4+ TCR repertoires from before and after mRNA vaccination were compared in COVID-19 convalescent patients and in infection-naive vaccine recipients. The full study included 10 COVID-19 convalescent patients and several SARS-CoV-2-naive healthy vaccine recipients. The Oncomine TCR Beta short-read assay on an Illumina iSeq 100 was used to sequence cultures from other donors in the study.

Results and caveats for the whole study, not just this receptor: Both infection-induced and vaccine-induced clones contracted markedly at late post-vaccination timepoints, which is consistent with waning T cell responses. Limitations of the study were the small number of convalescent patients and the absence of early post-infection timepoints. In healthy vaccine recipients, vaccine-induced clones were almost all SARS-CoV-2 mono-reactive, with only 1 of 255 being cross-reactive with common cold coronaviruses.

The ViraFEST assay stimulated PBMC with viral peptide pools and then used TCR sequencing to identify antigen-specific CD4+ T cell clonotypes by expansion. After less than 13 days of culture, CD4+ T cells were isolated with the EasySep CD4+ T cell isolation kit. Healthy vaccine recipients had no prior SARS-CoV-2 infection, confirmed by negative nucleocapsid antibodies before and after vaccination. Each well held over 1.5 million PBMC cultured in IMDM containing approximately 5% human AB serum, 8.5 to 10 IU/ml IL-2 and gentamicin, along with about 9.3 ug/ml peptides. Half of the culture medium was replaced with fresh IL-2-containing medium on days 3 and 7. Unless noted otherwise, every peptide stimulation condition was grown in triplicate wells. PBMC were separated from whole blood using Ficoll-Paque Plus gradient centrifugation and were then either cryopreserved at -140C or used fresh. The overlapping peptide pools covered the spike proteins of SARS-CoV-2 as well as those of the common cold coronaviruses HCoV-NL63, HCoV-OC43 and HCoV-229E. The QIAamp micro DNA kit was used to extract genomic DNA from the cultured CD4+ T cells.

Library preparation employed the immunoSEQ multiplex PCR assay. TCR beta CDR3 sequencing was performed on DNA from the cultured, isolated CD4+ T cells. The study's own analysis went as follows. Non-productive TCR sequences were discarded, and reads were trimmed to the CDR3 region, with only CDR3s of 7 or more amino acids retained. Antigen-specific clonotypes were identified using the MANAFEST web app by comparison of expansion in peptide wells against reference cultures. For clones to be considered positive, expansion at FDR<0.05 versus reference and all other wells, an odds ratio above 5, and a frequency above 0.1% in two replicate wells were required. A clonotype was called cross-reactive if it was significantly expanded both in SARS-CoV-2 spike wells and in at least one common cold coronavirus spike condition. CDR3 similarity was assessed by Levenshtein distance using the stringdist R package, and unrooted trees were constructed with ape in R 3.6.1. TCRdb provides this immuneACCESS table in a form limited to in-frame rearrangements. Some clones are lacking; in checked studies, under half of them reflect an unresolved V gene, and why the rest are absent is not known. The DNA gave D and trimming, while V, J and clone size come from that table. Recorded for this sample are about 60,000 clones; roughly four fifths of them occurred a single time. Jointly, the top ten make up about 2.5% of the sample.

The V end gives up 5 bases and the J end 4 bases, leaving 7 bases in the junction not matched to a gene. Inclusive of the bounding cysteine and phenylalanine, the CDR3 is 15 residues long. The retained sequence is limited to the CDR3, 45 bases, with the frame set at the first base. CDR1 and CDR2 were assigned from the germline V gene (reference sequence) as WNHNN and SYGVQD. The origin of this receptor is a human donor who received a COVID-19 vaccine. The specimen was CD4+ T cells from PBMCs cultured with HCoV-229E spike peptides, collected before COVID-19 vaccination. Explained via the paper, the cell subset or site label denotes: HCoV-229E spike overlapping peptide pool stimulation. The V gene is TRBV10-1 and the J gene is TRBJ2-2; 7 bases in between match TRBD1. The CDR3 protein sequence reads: CASSPTGTGTGELFF. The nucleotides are TGCGCCAGCAGTCCGACAGGGACGGGCACCGGGGAGCTGTTTTTT.